A single sample is the source of the 20 T cell receptor beta chains below, sequenced in a study of shared clonotypes between healthy human individuals. Naive CD8 cells lacked CD45RO and underwent positive selection for CCR7, leaving out terminally differentiated effector memory CD45RA+ cells. Generated by immunoSEQ multiplex PCR, the TCRdb table keeps only in-frame clones and is missing some. The repertoire holds around 600,000 clones, 85% to 95% seen once, with 0.11% in the top ten. What was sequenced was naive CD8+ T cells sorted from blood. The source of these receptors is a woman aged 25 to 39 in good health.

The chain employs TRBV27 and TRBJ2-7; TRBD1 aligns across 9 bases. CDR1 MNHEY and CDR2 SMNVEV come from the germline V gene (reference sequence). CDR3 length: 15 residues. With 4 bases clipped from V and 5 bases from J, the junction kept 9 bases outside the gene matches. The CDR3 nucleotides are TGTGCCAGCAGTTCACTCGGACAGGGGCGACACGAGCAGTACTTC. Translation gives CASSSLGQGRHEQYF.

V gene TRBV5-4 combines with J gene TRBJ2-5; maybe TRBD2 (6 bases). With 4 bases removed from V and 10 bases from J, the gap between germline ends came to 17 bases. Germline V lookup: CDR1 SGHNT, CDR2 YYREEE (reference sequence). The CDR3 is made up of 13 amino acids. CDR3 sequence (DNA): TGTGCCAGCAGCCCGGCCGGGTTGCGGGACCAGTACTTC. Translated: CASSPAGLRDQYF.

This chain joins TRBV5-1 and TRBJ2-2, with D unclear. Germline CDR1 reads SGHRS; CDR2 reads YFSETQ. The V and J ends lost 1 base and 0 bases respectively, with 10 bases between them. The CDR3 is made up of 16 amino acids. CDR3 region: CASSLIPGTNTGELFF. The CDR3, as DNA: TGCGCCAGCAGCTTGATTCCAGGCACGAACACCGGGGAGCTGTTTTTT.

The table lists this clone with a count of one. The chain couples TRBV4-1 to TRBJ1-3; weak D call: TRBD1 (5 bases). V gave up 0 bases and J gave up 2 bases, with 11 bases separating them. There are 16 residues in the CDR3. CDR1 is MGHRA, CDR2 YSYEKL, per germline. DNA for the CDR3: TGCGCCAGCAGCCAAGATCGTAAGACAGCTGGAAACACCATATATTTT. Translated: CASSQDRKTAGNTIYF.

The chain employs TRBV21-1 and TRBJ2-2; the D segment call TRBD2 is taken from the table without a DNA check. TRBV21-1 is deemed a pseudogene. This CDR3 contains 15 residues. Here the CDR3 reads CAIGLAGGVAGELFF. The CDR3 region has the DNA TGTGCCATCGGACTAGCGGGAGGAGTGGCCGGGGAGCTGTTTTTT.

This chain links TRBV4-1 with TRBJ2-7; D gene uncertain. The germline gives CDR1 MGHRA, CDR2 YSYEKL. Between the trimmed V and J ends, which lost 5 bases and 1 base, there was a span of 9 bases. CDR3 length equals 13 residues. This chain's CDR3 is CASSSALSYEQYF. As DNA, the CDR3 is TGCGCCAGCAGCTCAGCTCTGTCCTACGAGCAGTACTTC.

The genes are TRBV19 and TRBJ2-2; D is uncertain. CDR3 size: 15 residues. Trimming shortened V by 7 bases and J by 0 bases, and 12 bases separated the two germline ends. Germline V gene lookup returns CDR1 LNHDA and CDR2 SQIVND (reference sequence). As DNA, the CDR3 is TGTGCCAGTAAACCGGCGGAATCGAACACCGGGGAGCTGTTTTTT. The encoded protein is CASKPAESNTGELFF.

The chain combines TRBV21-1 with TRBJ2-7; the table's D call of TRBD1 was not tested on the DNA. TRBV21-1 counts as a pseudogene. The CDR3 totals 12 residues. CDR3 in DNA: TGTGCCACCTCGGGGACAGTCTACGAGCAGTACTTC. Protein: CATSGTVYEQYF.

The chain is built from TRBV5-4 and TRBJ1-1; D possibly corresponds to TRBD1 (5 bases). Trimming took off 0 bases at V and 1 base at J, with 10 bases between the two ends. The germline gives CDR1 SGHNT, CDR2 YYREEE (reference sequence). The CDR3 totals 15 residues. The CDR3 here is CASSLGQPTNTEAFF. The CDR3 bases are TGTGCCAGCAGCTTGGGACAGCCCACGAACACTGAAGCTTTCTTT.

The chain combines TRBV30 with TRBJ2-5; TRBD2 matches 9 bases. Germline-derived CDR1 and CDR2 are GTSNPN and SVGIG (reference sequence). Trimming at V came to 4 bases and at J to 4 bases, leaving 7 bases not matched to a gene. The CDR3 has 14 amino acids. This CDR3 reads CAWTLAGVGETQYF. The CDR3 nucleotides read TGTGCCTGGACCTTAGCGGGAGTAGGAGAGACCCAGTACTTC.

The chain recombines TRBV7-9 with TRBJ2-7; possible D gene TRBD2, 5 bases. The CDR3 is 14 amino acids. Germline V gene data show CDR1 as SEHNR and CDR2 as FQNEAQ (reference sequence). Trimming took off 2 bases at V and 3 bases at J, with 11 bases between the two ends. CDR3 residues: CASSLNLRDYEQYF. The CDR3 DNA is TGTGCCAGCAGCTTAAACTTACGGGACTACGAGCAGTACTTC.

CDR3 sequence reads: CASSSGTGRSYEQYF. CDR3 in DNA: TGTGCCAGTAGTTCCGGGACAGGGCGATCCTACGAGCAGTACTTC. The chain links TRBV19 to TRBJ2-5; 9 positions match TRBD1. The J call is uncertain, as TRBJ2-7 better fits the DNA end. There are 15 residues in the CDR3. Germline CDR1 LNHDA, CDR2 SQIVND (reference sequence).

This clone was seen a few times. The genes are TRBV27 and TRBJ2-7; D is undetermined. V lost 2 bases, J lost 2 bases, and 16 bases lay in between. The CDR3 sequence is 16 residues long. Per germline, CDR1 MNHEY and CDR2 SMNVEV (reference sequence). In DNA, the CDR3 is TGTGCCAGCAGTTTACAACGGCCCCTACGCACCTACGAGCAGTACTTC. This codes for CASSLQRPLRTYEQYF.

This clone was counted a few times. The V and J genes are TRBV5-4 and TRBJ2-1; no reliable D call. This CDR3 spans 11 amino acids. V lost 4 bases and J lost 8, with 7 bases in between. Per the germline V gene, CDR1 is SGHNT and CDR2 is YYREEE (reference sequence). CDR3 nucleotides: TGTGCCAGCAGCGACTTACATGAGCAGTTCTTC. Protein product: CASSDLHEQFF.

V is TRBV7-9 and J is TRBJ2-1; TRBD2 matches 7 bases. The CDR3 totals 19 residues. Germline loops: CDR1 SEHNR, CDR2 FQNEAQ (reference sequence). J gave up 7 bases and V 1 base, and 19 bases lay outside the gene matches. The CDR3 region is CASSLGDMGGGPLWNEQFF. In nucleotides, the CDR3 is TGTGCCAGCAGCTTAGGGGATATGGGGGGAGGGCCTCTGTGGAATGAGCAGTTCTTC.

The chain carries TRBV29-1 and TRBJ2-7; D perhaps matches TRBD1 (6 bases). The germline V gene has CDR1 SQVTM and CDR2 ANQGSEA. The CDR3 loop spans 15 amino acids. V was clipped by 7 bases and J by 0 bases, with 19 bases between them. The CDR3 spells CSGPPRGESSYEQYF. The CDR3 bases are TGCAGCGGCCCCCCCAGGGGCGAAAGCTCCTACGAGCAGTACTTC.

The chain uses TRBV7-9 and TRBJ1-4; D is perhaps TRBD1 (6 bases). The germline V and J ends were trimmed by 2 bases and 7 bases, with 11 bases remaining between them. The germline V gene encodes CDR1 SEHNR and CDR2 FQNEAQ (reference sequence). CDR3 length: 14 amino acids. The CDR3 sequence: CASSLIQGGEKLFF. CDR3 in DNA: TGTGCCAGCAGCTTAATACAGGGTGGTGAAAAACTGTTTTTT.

This clone showed up just once. The rearrangement uses TRBV2 and TRBJ2-7; perhaps TRBD1 as D (6 bases). The CDR3 is 18 residues long. Germline V gives CDR1 SNHLY, CDR2 FYNNEI. The V gene lost 6 bases and the J gene lost 6 bases, with 30 bases spanning the gap. The chain's CDR3 is CASRAVGQGPKWAFEQYF. Here the CDR3 DNA reads TGTGCCAGCAGGGCCGTGGGGCAGGGGCCTAAATGGGCGTTCGAGCAGTACTTC.

A single count supports this clone. V is TRBV29-1 and J is TRBJ2-2; possible D gene TRBD1, 6 bases. The length of the CDR3 is 15 residues. Trimming left V 4 bases short and J 1 base short, with 13 bases between. Germline loops: CDR1 SQVTM, CDR2 ANQGSEA. The CDR3 sequence is CSVVGRGMNTGELFF. The DNA for the CDR3 is TGCAGCGTTGTTGGCAGGGGAATGAACACCGGGGAGCTGTTTTTT.

This clone has just one count. The chain is built from TRBV10-1 and TRBJ2-7; D unresolved. This CDR3 contains 14 residues. Deletions cut 4 bases from V and 0 bases from J, with 10 bases between. Germline V gives CDR1 WNHNN, CDR2 SYGVQD (reference sequence). CDR3 DNA sequence: TGCGCCAGCAGTGGTGATGAATTCTCCTACGAGCAGTACTTC. This translates into CASSGDEFSYEQYF.